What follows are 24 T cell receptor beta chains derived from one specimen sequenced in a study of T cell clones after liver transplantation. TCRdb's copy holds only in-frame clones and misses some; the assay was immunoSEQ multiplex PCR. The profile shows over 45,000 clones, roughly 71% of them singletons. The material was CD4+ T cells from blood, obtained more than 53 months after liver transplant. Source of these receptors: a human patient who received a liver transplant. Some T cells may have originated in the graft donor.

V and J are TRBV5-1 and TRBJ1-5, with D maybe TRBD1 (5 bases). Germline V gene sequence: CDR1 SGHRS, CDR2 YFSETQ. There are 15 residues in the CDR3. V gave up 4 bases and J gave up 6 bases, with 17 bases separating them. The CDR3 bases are TGCGCCAGCAGCCCCGGGGCGGGGGATAGTCAGCCCCAGCATTTT. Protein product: CASSPGAGDSQPQHF.

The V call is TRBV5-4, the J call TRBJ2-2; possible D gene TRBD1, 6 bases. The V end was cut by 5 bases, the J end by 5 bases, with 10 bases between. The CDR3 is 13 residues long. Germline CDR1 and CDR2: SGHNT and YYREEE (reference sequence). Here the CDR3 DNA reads TGTGCCAGCAGACAGGGTACTACCGGGGAGCTGTTTTTT. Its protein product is CASRQGTTGELFF.

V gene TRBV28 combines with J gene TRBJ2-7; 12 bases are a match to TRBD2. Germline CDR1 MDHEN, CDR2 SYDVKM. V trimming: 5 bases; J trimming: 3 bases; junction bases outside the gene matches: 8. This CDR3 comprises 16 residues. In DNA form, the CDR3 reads TGTGCCAGCAGTCGACCTAGCGGGGGGGCCTTCTACGAGCAGTACTTC. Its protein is CASSRPSGGAFYEQYF.

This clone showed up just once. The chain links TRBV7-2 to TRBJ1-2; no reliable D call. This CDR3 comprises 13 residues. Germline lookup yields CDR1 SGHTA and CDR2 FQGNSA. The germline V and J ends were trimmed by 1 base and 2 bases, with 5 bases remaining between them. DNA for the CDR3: TGTGCCAGCAGCTTAGACATGAACTATGGCTACACCTTC. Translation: CASSLDMNYGYTF.

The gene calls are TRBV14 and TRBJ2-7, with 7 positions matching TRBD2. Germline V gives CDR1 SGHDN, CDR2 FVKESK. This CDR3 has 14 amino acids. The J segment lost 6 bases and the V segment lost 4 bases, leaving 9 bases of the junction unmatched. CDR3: CASSPTREGSEQYF. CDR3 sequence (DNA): TGTGCCAGCAGCCCCACCAGGGAGGGGAGCGAGCAGTACTTC.

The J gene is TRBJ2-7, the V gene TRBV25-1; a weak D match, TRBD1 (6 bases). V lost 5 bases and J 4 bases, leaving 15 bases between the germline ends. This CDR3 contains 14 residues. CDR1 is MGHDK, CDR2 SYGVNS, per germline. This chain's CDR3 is CASSNRVGIYEQYF. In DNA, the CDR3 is TGTGCCAGCAGTAACAGGGTAGGGATTTACGAGCAGTACTTC.

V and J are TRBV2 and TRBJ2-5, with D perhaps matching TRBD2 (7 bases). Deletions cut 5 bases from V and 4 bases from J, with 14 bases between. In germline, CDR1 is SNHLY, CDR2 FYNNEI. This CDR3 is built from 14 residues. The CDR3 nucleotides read TGTGCCAGCAGTTACCGGGGGGCGGGAGAGACCCAGTACTTC. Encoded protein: CASSYRGAGETQYF.

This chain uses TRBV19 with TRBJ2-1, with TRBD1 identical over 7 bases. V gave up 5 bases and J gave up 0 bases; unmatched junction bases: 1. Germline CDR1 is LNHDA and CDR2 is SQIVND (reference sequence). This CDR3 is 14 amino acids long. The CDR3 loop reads CASSDRASYNEQFF. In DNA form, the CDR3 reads TGTGCCAGTAGTGACAGGGCCTCCTACAATGAGCAGTTCTTC.

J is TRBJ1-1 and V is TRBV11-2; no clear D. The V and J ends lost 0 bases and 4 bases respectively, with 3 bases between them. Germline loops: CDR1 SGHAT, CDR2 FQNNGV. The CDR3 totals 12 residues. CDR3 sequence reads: CASSLEFTEAFF. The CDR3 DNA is TGTGCCAGCAGCTTAGAGTTCACTGAAGCTTTCTTT. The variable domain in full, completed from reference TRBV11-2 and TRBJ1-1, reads EAGVAQSPRYKIIEKRQSVAFWCNPISGHATLYWYQQILGQGPKLLIQFQNNGVVDDSQLPKDRFSAERLKGVDSTLKIQPAKLEDSAVYLCASSLEFTEAFFGQGTRLTVV.

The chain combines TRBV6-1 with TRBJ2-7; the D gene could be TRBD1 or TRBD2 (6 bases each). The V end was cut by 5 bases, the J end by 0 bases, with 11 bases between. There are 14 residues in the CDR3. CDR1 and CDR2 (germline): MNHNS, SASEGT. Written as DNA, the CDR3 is TGTGCCAGCAGTCGGGAGACAGGCTCCTACGAGCAGTACTTC. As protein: CASSRETGSYEQYF.

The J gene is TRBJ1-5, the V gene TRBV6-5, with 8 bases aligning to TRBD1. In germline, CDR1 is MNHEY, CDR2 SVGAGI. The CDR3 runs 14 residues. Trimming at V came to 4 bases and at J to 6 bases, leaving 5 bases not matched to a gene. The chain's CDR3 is CASSLWTGTQPQHF. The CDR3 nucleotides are TGTGCCAGCAGTTTGTGGACAGGGACTCAGCCCCAGCATTTT.

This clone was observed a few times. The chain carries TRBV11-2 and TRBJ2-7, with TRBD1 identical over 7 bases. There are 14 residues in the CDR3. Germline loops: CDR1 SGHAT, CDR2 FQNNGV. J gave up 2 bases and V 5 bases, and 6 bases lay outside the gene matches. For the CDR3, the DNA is TGTGCCAGCAGCCCTTGGGGACAGCCCTACGAGCAGTACTTC. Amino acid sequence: CASSPWGQPYEQYF.

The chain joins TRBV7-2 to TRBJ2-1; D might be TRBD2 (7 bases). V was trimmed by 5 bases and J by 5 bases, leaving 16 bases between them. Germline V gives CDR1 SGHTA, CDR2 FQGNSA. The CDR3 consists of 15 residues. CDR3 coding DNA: TGTGCCAGCAGCCGAGGGGGGGCCCTCGACAATGAGCAGTTCTTC. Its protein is CASSRGGALDNEQFF.

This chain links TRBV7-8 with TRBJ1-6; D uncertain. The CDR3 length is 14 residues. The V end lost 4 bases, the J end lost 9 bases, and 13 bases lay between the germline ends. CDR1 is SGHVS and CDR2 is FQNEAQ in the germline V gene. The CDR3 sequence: CASSSGLYTSPLHF. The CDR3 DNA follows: TGTGCCAGCAGCTCGGGCCTTTACACTTCACCCCTCCACTTT.

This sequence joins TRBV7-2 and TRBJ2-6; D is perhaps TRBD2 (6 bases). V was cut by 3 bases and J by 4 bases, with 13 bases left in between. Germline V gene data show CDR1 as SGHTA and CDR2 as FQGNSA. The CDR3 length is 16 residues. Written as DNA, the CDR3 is TGTGCCAGCAGCTTTGGAGGGGCGGCAGGGGCCAACGTCCTGACTTTC. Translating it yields CASSFGGAAGANVLTF.

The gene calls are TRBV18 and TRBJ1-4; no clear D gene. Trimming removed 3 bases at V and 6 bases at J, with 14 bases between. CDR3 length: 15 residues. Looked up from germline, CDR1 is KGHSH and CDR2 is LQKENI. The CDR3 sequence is CASSPRVEVDEKLFF. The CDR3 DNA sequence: TGTGCCAGCTCACCCCGGGTGGAGGTGGATGAAAAACTGTTTTTT.

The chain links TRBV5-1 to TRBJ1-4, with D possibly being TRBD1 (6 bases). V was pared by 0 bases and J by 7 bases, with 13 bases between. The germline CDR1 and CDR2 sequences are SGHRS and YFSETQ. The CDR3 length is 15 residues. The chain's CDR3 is CASSLVGTRGEKLFF. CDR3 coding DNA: TGCGCCAGCAGCTTGGTAGGGACAAGGGGTGAAAAACTGTTTTTT.

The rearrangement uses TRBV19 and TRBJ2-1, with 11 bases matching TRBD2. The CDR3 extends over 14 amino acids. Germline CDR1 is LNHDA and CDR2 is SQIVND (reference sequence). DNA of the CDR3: TGTGCGGAAGTTAGCGGGGGGGCCTACAATGAGCAGTTCTTC. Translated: CAEVSGGAYNEQFF.

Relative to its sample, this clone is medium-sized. CDR3 sequence: CASSEQQGNSPLHF. CDR3 DNA sequence: TGTGCCAGCAGTGAACAACAGGGGAATTCACCCCTCCACTTT. This chain joins TRBV6-4 and TRBJ1-6; 7 nucleotides agree with TRBD1. This CDR3 spans 14 amino acids. The junction had 3 bases not matched to a gene; V was cut back by 3 bases and J by 7 bases. Per the germline V gene, CDR1 is MRHNA and CDR2 is SNTAGT.

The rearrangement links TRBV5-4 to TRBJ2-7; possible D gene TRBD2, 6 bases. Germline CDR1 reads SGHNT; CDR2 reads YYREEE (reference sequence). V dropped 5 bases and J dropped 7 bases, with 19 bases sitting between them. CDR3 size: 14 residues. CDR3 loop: CASSRDLTVREQYF. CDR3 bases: TGTGCCAGCAGTCGGGACTTGACTGTGAGGGAGCAGTACTTC.

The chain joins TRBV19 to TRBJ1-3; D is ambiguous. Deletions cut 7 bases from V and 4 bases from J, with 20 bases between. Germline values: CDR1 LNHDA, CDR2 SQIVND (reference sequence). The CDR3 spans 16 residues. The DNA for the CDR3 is TGTGCCAGTATGGACCCCGGGCAGGCCGTCGGAAACACCATATATTTT. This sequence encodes CASMDPGQAVGNTIYF.

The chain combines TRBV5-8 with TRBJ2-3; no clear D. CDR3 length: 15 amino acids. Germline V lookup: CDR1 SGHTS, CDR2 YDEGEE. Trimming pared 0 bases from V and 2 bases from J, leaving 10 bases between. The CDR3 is CASSLAVGNTDTQYF. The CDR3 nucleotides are TGTGCCAGCAGCTTGGCGGTAGGAAACACAGATACGCAGTATTTT.

CDR3: CASSDGQGYNEQFF. CDR3 DNA: TGCGCCAGCAGCGACGGACAGGGCTACAATGAGCAGTTCTTC. The chain links TRBV5-1 to TRBJ2-1; TRBD1 aligns across 8 bases. Germline V gene sequence: CDR1 SGHRS, CDR2 YFSETQ. CDR3 size: 14 residues. V trimming: 4 bases; J trimming: 3 bases; junction bases outside the gene matches: 3.

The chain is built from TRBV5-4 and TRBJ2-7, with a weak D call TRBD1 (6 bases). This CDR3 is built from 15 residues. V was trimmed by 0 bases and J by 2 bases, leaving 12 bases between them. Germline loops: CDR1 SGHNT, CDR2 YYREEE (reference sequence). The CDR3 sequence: CASSLVGALTYEQYF. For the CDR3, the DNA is TGTGCCAGCAGCTTGGTGGGGGCGCTTACCTACGAGCAGTACTTC.